The 12 T cell receptor beta chains below come from one sample, sequenced in a study of blood T cell repertoires in COVID-19. Profiled with immunoSEQ multiplex PCR; TCRdb holds only in-frame clones, not every one. This table has 150,000 to 200,000 clones, about 86% appearing once. The specimen sequenced was peripheral blood. The receptors originated from a woman aged 70 to 79 who had recovered from COVID-19.

V and J are TRBV6-5 and TRBJ1-2; D may be TRBD1 (5 bases). Germline CDR1 reads MNHEY; CDR2 reads SVGAGI. Trimming pared 6 bases from V and 4 bases from J, leaving 18 bases between. The CDR3 extends over 15 amino acids. The CDR3 protein is CASSPIGGRGYGYTF. CDR3 DNA sequence: TGTGCCAGCAGCCCCATTGGGGGGAGAGGCTATGGCTACACCTTC.

The rearrangement joins TRBV18 to TRBJ1-5; the match to TRBD1 covers 10 bases. The V gene end was trimmed by 3 bases and the J gene end by 6 bases; junction bases not matched to a gene: 8. Germline V gene lookup returns CDR1 KGHSH and CDR2 LQKENI. The CDR3 consists of 16 residues. CDR3 protein: CASSPPGQGWGQPQHF. The CDR3 DNA reads TGTGCCAGCTCACCCCCGGGACAGGGGTGGGGTCAGCCCCAGCATTTT.

This clone appeared once. The chain employs TRBV5-4 and TRBJ1-2; 9 bases are shared with TRBD1. The junction had 9 bases not matched to a gene; V was cut back by 4 bases and J by 8 bases. CDR1 SGHNT and CDR2 YYREEE come from the germline V gene (reference sequence). The CDR3 totals 14 residues. CDR3 in amino acids: CASSPRDRVVGYTF. Written as DNA, the CDR3 is TGTGCCAGCAGCCCCCGGGACAGGGTAGTAGGCTACACCTTC. The full variable domain, its missing parts supplied by reference TRBV5-4 and TRBJ1-2, is ETGVTQSPTHLIKTRGQQVTLRCSSQSGHNTVSWYQQALGQGPQFIFQYYREEENGRGNFPPRFSGLQFPNYSSELNVNALELDDSALYLCASSPRDRVVGYTFGSGTRLTVV.

The V gene is TRBV28, the J gene TRBJ1-1; no firm D call. Germline-derived CDR1 and CDR2 are MDHEN and SYDVKM. The CDR3 is 14 residues long. Trimming removed 6 bases at V and 4 bases at J, with 15 bases between. This CDR3 reads CASRPTDRLTEAFF. In nucleotides, the CDR3 is TGTGCCAGCAGACCAACTGACCGACTCACTGAAGCTTTCTTT.

V usage is TRBV7-8 and J usage is TRBJ2-7; D ambiguous. There are 15 residues in the CDR3. The V gene lost 5 bases and the J gene lost 0 bases, with 14 bases spanning the gap. Germline values: CDR1 SGHVS, CDR2 FQNEAQ. The CDR3 DNA is TGTGCCAGCAGCCCGTCTCGCGGCGGCTCCTACGAGCAGTACTTC. Translating gives CASSPSRGGSYEQYF. Filled out from reference TRBV7-8 and TRBJ2-7, the complete variable domain reads GAGVSQSPRYKVAKRGQDVALRCDPISGHVSLFWYQQALGQGPEFLTYFQNEAQLDKSGLPSDRFFAERPEGSVSTLKIQRTQQEDSAVYLCASSPSRGGSYEQYFGPGTRLTVT.

The CDR3 DNA reads TGTGCCACCAGCAGGGGGAGGTCAGGGGGCCTGGATGAGCAGTTCTTC. It codes for CATSRGRSGGLDEQFF. The chain combines TRBV15 with TRBJ2-1, with TRBD1 matching 8 bases. CDR3 length: 16 residues. J lost 8 bases, V lost 3 bases, and 12 bases had no gene match. Per the germline V gene, CDR1 is LNHNV and CDR2 is YYDKDF (reference sequence).

The V gene is TRBV7-2, the J gene TRBJ1-2, with D unresolved. Trimming cost V 5 bases and J 7 bases, with 20 bases left between them. The CDR3 extends over 15 amino acids. Per the germline V gene, CDR1 is SGHTA and CDR2 is FQGNSA. The chain's CDR3 is CASSPAPGWRGGYTF. As DNA, the CDR3 is TGTGCCAGCAGCCCCGCCCCTGGGTGGCGGGGTGGCTACACCTTC. The whole variable domain, remainder taken from reference TRBV7-2 and TRBJ1-2, is GAGVSQSPSNKVTEKGKDVELRCDPISGHTALYWYRQSLGQGLEFLIYFQGNSAPDKSGLPSDRFSAERTGGSVSTLTIQRTQQEDSAVYLCASSPAPGWRGGYTFGSGTRLTVV.

This chain connects TRBV10-1 to TRBJ2-6, with D possibly being TRBD2 (7 bases). Deletions cut 3 bases from V and 0 bases from J, with 12 bases between. CDR1 is WNHNN, CDR2 SYGVQD, per germline (reference sequence). The CDR3 totals 17 residues. The CDR3 sequence is CASSDGGPNSGANVLTF. The CDR3 DNA follows: TGCGCCAGCAGTGACGGGGGGCCTAACTCTGGGGCCAACGTCCTGACTTTC.

The chain uses TRBV27 and TRBJ2-1; D possibly corresponds to TRBD1 (5 bases). The CDR3 runs to 13 residues. Trimming removed 6 bases at V and 3 bases at J, with 9 bases between. Germline V gene sequence: CDR1 MNHEY, CDR2 SMNVEV (reference sequence). The CDR3 spells CASSPQGYNEQFF. Here the CDR3 DNA reads TGTGCCAGCAGCCCCCAGGGCTACAATGAGCAGTTCTTC.

The chain joins TRBV4-2 to TRBJ2-1, with 7 bases aligning to TRBD2. Germline-derived CDR1 and CDR2 are LGHNA and YNFKEQ. This CDR3 comprises 19 residues. Unmatched junction bases numbered 15, after V lost 4 bases and J lost 0 bases. CDR3 amino acids: CASSPLPHIAGSSYNEQFF. CDR3 in DNA: TGTGCCAGCAGCCCTCTACCCCATATAGCGGGCAGCTCCTACAATGAGCAGTTCTTC.

The chain uses TRBV18 and TRBJ1-6, with D perhaps TRBD1 (5 bases). V lost 1 base and J 8 bases, leaving 18 bases between the germline ends. This CDR3 is built from 17 residues. Germline V gene data show CDR1 as KGHSH and CDR2 as LQKENI. CDR3 region: CASSPRASGSGDSPLHF. The CDR3 DNA reads as TGTGCCAGCTCACCACGGGCGTCGGGGTCGGGGGATTCACCCCTCCACTTT.

The chain recombines TRBV5-1 with TRBJ1-1, with TRBD1 matching over 12 bases. The CDR3 has 14 residues. J was trimmed by 6 bases and V by 5 bases; bases with no gene match: 5. The V gene's germline CDR1 is SGHRS and CDR2 YFSETQ. The CDR3 is CASREGQGAAEAFF. CDR3 nucleotides: TGCGCCAGCAGGGAGGGACAGGGGGCGGCTGAAGCTTTCTTT.